This T cell receptor (beta chain) was identified in a study of blood T cell repertoires in COVID-19. Looking at the study overall: COVID-19 samples collected from the United States, Italy and Spain covered acute and convalescent phases. From T cells, B-cell-depleted T cells, or PBMCs came the material, which was cDNA or gDNA.

Authors' data handling: Estimates of nucleated cell counts were drawn from the amplification of reference gene primers. Here immunoSEQ multiplex PCR was the method, and the copy in TCRdb shows in-frame clones only, minus some. The V and J calls and clone size are taken from that table; D and trimming were inferred from the DNA. The table lists about 200,000 clones, about four fifths of them singletons, with 2.5% in the top ten. V was cut by 5 bases and J by 0 bases, with 13 bases left in between. The germline CDR1 and CDR2 sequences are GTSNPN and SVGIG (reference sequence). CDR3 length: 14 residues.

Sequences were obtained from peripheral blood. The clonotype originates from a woman in her thirties or forties with active or convalescent COVID-19. The chain recombines TRBV30 with TRBJ1-1; D unresolved. In DNA, the CDR3 is TGTGCCTGGTTGACAAAGACAATGAACACTGAAGCTTTCTTT. Translating gives CAWLTKTMNTEAFF.